This entry lists 10 T cell receptor beta chains sequenced from one sample in a study of OX40 agonist ivuxolimab in advanced cancers. Sequencing was performed with immunoSEQ multiplex PCR; in TCRdb, only in-frame clones are kept and a portion is missing. The sample has over 45,000 clones, roughly 85% seen once; the top ten hold 3% to 4%. The source was CD4+ or CD8+ T cells sorted from blood, collected in a trial of the OX40 agonist ivuxolimab. The receptor source for this set is an adult with an advanced solid tumor such as melanoma, head and neck, liver or kidney cancer.

The rearrangement uses TRBV27 and TRBJ1-1; no firm D call. This CDR3 comprises 13 residues. Per the germline V gene, CDR1 is MNHEY and CDR2 is SMNVEV (reference sequence). Trimming took 2 bases from V and 6 from J, leaving 10 bases between them. The CDR3 reads CASSLAARAEAFF. The CDR3 DNA follows: TGTGCCAGCAGTTTAGCCGCACGCGCTGAAGCTTTCTTT.

The chain joins TRBV27 to TRBJ1-2, with 9 bases matching TRBD1. Germline values: CDR1 MNHEY, CDR2 SMNVEV (reference sequence). J gave up 3 bases and V 5 bases, and 1 base lay outside the gene matches. This CDR3 has 13 residues. CDR3 in DNA: TGTGCCAGCAGTGGACAGGGGCACTATGGCTACACCTTC. Translation: CASSGQGHYGYTF.

This rearrangement joins TRBV28 to TRBJ1-4, with D perhaps TRBD1 (6 bases). The ends were cut back, 10 bases at V and 8 bases at J, with 20 bases in the middle. The V gene's germline CDR1 is MDHEN and CDR2 SYDVKM. The CDR3 consists of 14 residues. The CDR3 DNA reads as TGTGCCATCCACCCGGGGCCAAGGGGGGAAAAACTGTTTTTT. Residues: CAIHPGPRGEKLFF.

The chain has TRBV7-2 and TRBJ2-3, with 9 nucleotides matching TRBD2. Germline V gene lookup returns CDR1 SGHTA and CDR2 FQGNSA. V was pared by 5 bases and J by 0 bases, with 3 bases of the junction left unmatched. This CDR3 region has 15 residues. The CDR3 DNA follows: TGTGCCAGCAGCGACAGCGGGGGGAGCACAGATACGCAGTATTTT. Its translation is CASSDSGGSTDTQYF. The whole variable domain, filled in from reference TRBV7-2 and TRBJ2-3, reads GAGVSQSPSNKVTEKGKDVELRCDPISGHTALYWYRQSLGQGLEFLIYFQGNSAPDKSGLPSDRFSAERTGGSVSTLTIQRTQQEDSAVYLCASSDSGGSTDTQYFGPGTRLTVL.

The chain carries TRBV28 and TRBJ2-5; 10 bases are shared with TRBD1. The DNA end is more similar to TRBJ2-7, so the J call may be wrong. Germline CDR1 is MDHEN and CDR2 is SYDVKM. The CDR3 consists of 16 residues. Here the CDR3 reads CASSPEGQGSSYEQYF. The CDR3 DNA reads TGTGCCAGCAGTCCGGAGGGACAGGGGTCCTCCTACGAGCAGTACTTC.

The rearrangement links TRBV29-1 to TRBJ2-7, with TRBD2 identical over 14 bases. V trimming: 0 bases; J trimming: 4 bases; junction bases outside the gene matches: 5. Germline-derived CDR1 and CDR2 are SQVTM and ANQGSEA. This CDR3 has 16 amino acids. The CDR3 is CSVEDLGTSGRYEQYF. Written as DNA, the CDR3 is TGCAGCGTTGAAGATCTTGGGACTAGCGGGAGATACGAGCAGTACTTC.

V is TRBV7-3 and J is TRBJ1-2; TRBD1 is a possible D gene (6 bases). The CDR3 has 15 amino acids. Germline loops: CDR1 SGHTA, CDR2 FQGTGA. Trimming left V 1 base short and J 0 bases short, with 9 bases between. This CDR3 is CASSLRAGANYGYTF. Written as DNA, the CDR3 is TGTGCCAGCAGCTTAAGGGCAGGGGCTAACTATGGCTACACCTTC.

The rearrangement joins TRBV19 to TRBJ1-1, with D hard to call. V was trimmed by 5 bases and J by 8 bases, leaving 3 bases between them. The CDR3 extends over 9 amino acids. CDR1 is LNHDA and CDR2 is SQIVND in the germline V gene (reference sequence). CDR3 protein: CASSEEAFF. CDR3 bases: TGTGCCAGTAGTGAAGAAGCTTTCTTT.

Only one count was recorded for this clone. The J gene is TRBJ2-1, the V gene TRBV14, with 11 bases fitting TRBD2. J lost 1 base, V lost 3 bases, and 2 bases had no gene match. This CDR3 is 16 amino acids long. The V gene's germline CDR1 is SGHDN and CDR2 FVKESK. The CDR3 sequence is CASSHLAGGSYNEQFF. In DNA, the CDR3 is TGTGCCAGCAGCCACTTAGCGGGAGGGTCCTACAATGAGCAGTTCTTC.

This chain links TRBV27 with TRBJ1-1, with 8 bases aligning to TRBD1. The CDR3 loop spans 16 amino acids. Looked up from germline, CDR1 is MNHEY and CDR2 is SMNVEV (reference sequence). Trimming at V came to 2 bases and at J to 5 bases, leaving 10 bases not matched to a gene. The CDR3 protein is CASSLVGQGSTTEAFF. The CDR3 DNA follows: TGTGCCAGCAGTTTAGTCGGACAGGGCTCGACGACTGAAGCTTTCTTT.